What follows describes a single TCR beta chain. The CDR3 runs to 14 residues. Germline values: CDR1 MGHRA, CDR2 YSYEKL. V lost 3 bases, J lost 7 bases, and 6 bases stayed unmatched. This record comes from a study of blood T cell repertoires in COVID-19. Study information: Samples came from the United States, Italy and Spain, spanning acute and convalescent COVID-19. PBMCs, B-cell-depleted T cells, or T cells were the source of the cDNA or gDNA that made up the material.

Enrolled during active infection, Seattle patients were then followed longitudinally. Data came from immunoSEQ multiplex PCR; TCRdb stores just in-frame clones and leaves some out. Seen here are approximately 150,000 clones, roughly 93% observed once, and the top ten hold about 2%. The sequence derives from a woman between 55 and 75 years old with COVID-19, enrolled during active disease. The chain employs TRBV4-1 and TRBJ2-3, with 8 positions matching TRBD2. The sequencing input was peripheral blood. The CDR3 reads CASSQGRGGHTQYF. CDR3 nucleotides: TGCGCCAGCAGCCAGGGACGGGGGGGGCATACGCAGTATTTT.